This TCR beta chain was recorded in a study of blood T cell repertoires in COVID-19. The assay was immunoSEQ multiplex PCR, and TCRdb's table has in-frame clones only and misses some. The data hold more than 200,000 clones, with about nine tenths observed a single time. The V gene end was trimmed by 3 bases and the J gene end by 5 bases; junction bases not matched to a gene: 6. Germline V CDR1 and CDR2: SGHRS, YFSETQ. There are 14 residues in the CDR3. This receptor was taken from a man aged 25-45 years in a cohort exposed to, infected with or recovered from COVID-19 (not recorded which). The sequencing sample was made of PBMCs or T cells enriched from blood (not recorded which). The J gene is TRBJ2-5, the V gene TRBV5-1; 8 nucleotides line up with TRBD1. Here the CDR3 reads CASSSWTGRETQYF. The CDR3 DNA reads as TGCGCCAGCAGCTCGTGGACAGGGCGGGAGACCCAGTACTTC.